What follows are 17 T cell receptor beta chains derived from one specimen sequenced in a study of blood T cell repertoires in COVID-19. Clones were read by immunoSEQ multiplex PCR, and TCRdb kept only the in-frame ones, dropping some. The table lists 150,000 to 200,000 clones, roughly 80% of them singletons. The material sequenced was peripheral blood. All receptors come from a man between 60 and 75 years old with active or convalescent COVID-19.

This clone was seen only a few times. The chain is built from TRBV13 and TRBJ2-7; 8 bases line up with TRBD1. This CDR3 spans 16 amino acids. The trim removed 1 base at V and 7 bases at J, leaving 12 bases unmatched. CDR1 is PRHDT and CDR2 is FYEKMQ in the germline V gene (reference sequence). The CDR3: CASSLVSRGPQGEQYF. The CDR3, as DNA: TGTGCCAGCAGCTTAGTTAGCAGGGGGCCCCAGGGGGAGCAGTACTTC.

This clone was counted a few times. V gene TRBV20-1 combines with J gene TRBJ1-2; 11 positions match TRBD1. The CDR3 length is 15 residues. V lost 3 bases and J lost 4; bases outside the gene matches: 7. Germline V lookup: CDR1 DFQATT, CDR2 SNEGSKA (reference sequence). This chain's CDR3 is CSASSGQGVIYGYTF. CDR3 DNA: TGCAGTGCTAGTTCGGGACAGGGGGTTATCTATGGCTACACCTTC.

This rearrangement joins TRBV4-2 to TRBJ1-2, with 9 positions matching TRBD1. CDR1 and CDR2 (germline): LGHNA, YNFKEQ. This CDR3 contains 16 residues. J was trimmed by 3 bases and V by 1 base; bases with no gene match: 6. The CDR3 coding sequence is TGTGCCAGCAGCCAAGCCGACGGGACAGGGCACTATGGCTACACCTTC. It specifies CASSQADGTGHYGYTF.

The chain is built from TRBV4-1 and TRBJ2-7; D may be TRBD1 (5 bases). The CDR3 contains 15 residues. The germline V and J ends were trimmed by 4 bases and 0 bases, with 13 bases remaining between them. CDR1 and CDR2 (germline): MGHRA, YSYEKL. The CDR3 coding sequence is TGCGCCAGCAGCCGACAGCGAGTAGGCTCCTACGAGCAGTACTTC. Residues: CASSRQRVGSYEQYF.

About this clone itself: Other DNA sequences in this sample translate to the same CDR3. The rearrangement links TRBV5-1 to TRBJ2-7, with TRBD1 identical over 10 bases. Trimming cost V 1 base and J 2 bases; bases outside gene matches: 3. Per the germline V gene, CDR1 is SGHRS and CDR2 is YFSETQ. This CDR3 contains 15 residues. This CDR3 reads CASSLTGTGAYEQYF. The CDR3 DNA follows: TGCGCCAGCAGCTTGACCGGGACAGGGGCCTACGAGCAGTACTTC. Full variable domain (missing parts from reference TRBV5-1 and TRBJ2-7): KAGVTQTPRYLIKTRGQQVTLSCSPISGHRSVSWYQQTPGQGLQFLFEYFSETQRNKGNFPGRFSGRQFSNSRSEMNVSTLELGDSALYLCASSLTGTGAYEQYFGPGTRLTVT.

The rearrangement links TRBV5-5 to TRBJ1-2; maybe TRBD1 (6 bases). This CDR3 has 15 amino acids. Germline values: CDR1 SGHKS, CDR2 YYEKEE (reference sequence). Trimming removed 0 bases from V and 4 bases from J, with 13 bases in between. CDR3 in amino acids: CASSLVPPDSYGYTF. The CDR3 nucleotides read TGTGCCAGCAGCTTGGTTCCCCCGGACAGCTATGGCTACACCTTC.

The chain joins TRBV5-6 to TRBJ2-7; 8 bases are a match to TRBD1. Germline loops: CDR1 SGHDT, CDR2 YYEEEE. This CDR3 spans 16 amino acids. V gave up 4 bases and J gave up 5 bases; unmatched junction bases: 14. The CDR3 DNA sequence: TGTGCCAGCAGCCCAGGGACAGGCGGGCGACTGAACGAGCAGTACTTC. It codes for CASSPGTGGRLNEQYF.

CDR3 nucleotide sequence: TGTGCCAGCAGCCCCAAGAGGCGGGAGCAAGATACGCAGTATTTT. This codes for CASSPKRREQDTQYF. The rearrangement links TRBV9 to TRBJ2-3, with TRBD2 identical over 7 bases. Germline-derived CDR1 and CDR2 are SGDLS and YYNGEE. The CDR3 has 15 amino acids. With V trimmed by 4 bases and J by 5 bases, 10 bases remained unmatched.

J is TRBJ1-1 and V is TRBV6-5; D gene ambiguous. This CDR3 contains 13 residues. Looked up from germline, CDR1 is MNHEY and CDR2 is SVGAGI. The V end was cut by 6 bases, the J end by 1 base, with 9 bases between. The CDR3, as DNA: TGTGCCAGCAGCCTAGAGAGGAACACTGAAGCTTTCTTT. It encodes CASSLERNTEAFF.

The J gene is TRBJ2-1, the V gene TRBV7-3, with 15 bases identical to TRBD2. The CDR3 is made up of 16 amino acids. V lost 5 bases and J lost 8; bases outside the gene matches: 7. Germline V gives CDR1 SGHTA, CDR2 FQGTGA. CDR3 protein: CASSVTGLAGGDEQFF. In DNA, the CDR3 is TGTGCCAGCAGCGTCACGGGACTAGCGGGAGGCGATGAGCAGTTCTTC.

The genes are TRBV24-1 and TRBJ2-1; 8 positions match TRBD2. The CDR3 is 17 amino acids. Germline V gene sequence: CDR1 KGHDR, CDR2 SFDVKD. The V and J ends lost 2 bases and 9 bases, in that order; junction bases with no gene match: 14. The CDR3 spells CATSDSLGLVGGREQFF. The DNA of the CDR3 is TGTGCCACCAGTGATTCCTTGGGACTAGTAGGAGGTCGTGAGCAGTTCTTC.

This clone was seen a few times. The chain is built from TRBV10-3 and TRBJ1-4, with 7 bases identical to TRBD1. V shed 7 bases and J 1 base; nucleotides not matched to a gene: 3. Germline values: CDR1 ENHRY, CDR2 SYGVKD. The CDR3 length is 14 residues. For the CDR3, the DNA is TGTGCCATCAAGGCAGGGGGAACTAATGAAAAACTGTTTTTT. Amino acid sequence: CAIKAGGTNEKLFF.

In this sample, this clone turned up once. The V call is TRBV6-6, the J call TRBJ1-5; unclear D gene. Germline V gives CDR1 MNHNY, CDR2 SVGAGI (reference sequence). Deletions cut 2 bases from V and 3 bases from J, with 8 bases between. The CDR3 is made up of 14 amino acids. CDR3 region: CASSYGESNQPQHF. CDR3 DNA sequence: TGTGCCAGCAGTTACGGGGAGTCCAATCAGCCCCAGCATTTT.

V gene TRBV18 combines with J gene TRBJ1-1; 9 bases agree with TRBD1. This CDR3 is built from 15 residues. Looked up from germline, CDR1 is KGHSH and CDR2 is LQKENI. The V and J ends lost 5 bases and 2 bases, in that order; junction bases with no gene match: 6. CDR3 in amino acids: CASSAGTGLNTEAFF. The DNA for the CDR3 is TGTGCCAGCTCAGCCGGGACAGGGCTTAACACTGAAGCTTTCTTT.

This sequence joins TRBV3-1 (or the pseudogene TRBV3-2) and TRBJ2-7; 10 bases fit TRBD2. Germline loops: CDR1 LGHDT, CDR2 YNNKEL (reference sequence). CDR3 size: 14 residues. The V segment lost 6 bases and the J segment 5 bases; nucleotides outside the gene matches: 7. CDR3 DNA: TGTGCCAGCAGATCCCTAGCGGGAGATGACGAGCAGTACTTC. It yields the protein CASRSLAGDDEQYF.

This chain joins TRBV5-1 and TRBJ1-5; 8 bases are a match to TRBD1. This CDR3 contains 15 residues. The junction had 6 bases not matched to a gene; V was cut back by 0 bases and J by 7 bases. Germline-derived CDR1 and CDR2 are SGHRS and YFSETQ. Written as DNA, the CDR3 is TGCGCCAGCAGCTTGGGGCAGGGGGCTTACCAGCCCCAGCATTTT. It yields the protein CASSLGQGAYQPQHF. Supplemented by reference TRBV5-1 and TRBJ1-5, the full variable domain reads KAGVTQTPRYLIKTRGQQVTLSCSPISGHRSVSWYQQTPGQGLQFLFEYFSETQRNKGNFPGRFSGRQFSNSRSEMNVSTLELGDSALYLCASSLGQGAYQPQHFGDGTRLSIL.

CDR3 region: CASSLASGVYNEQFF. Here the CDR3 DNA reads TGTGCCAGCAGTTTGGCTAGCGGAGTCTACAATGAGCAGTTCTTC. The chain employs TRBV11-3 and TRBJ2-1; 7 nucleotides match TRBD2. Trimming at V came to 6 bases and at J to 3 bases, leaving 8 bases not matched to a gene. Germline V lookup: CDR1 SGHNT, CDR2 YENEEA. This CDR3 comprises 15 residues.